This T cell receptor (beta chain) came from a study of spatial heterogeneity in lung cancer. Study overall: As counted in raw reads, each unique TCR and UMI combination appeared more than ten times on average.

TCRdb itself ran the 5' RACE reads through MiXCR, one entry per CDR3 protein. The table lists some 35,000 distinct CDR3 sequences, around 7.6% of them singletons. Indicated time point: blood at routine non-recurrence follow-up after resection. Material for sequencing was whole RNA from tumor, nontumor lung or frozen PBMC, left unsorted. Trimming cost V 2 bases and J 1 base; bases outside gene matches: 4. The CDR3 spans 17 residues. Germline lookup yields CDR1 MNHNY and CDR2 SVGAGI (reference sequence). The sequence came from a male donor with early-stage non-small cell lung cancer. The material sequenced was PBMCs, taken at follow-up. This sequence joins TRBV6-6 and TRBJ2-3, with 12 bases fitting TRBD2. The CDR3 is CASSYTPSGGGTDTQYF. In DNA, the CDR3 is TGTGCCAGCAGTTACACCCCTAGCGGGGGGGGCACAGATACGCAGTATTTT.